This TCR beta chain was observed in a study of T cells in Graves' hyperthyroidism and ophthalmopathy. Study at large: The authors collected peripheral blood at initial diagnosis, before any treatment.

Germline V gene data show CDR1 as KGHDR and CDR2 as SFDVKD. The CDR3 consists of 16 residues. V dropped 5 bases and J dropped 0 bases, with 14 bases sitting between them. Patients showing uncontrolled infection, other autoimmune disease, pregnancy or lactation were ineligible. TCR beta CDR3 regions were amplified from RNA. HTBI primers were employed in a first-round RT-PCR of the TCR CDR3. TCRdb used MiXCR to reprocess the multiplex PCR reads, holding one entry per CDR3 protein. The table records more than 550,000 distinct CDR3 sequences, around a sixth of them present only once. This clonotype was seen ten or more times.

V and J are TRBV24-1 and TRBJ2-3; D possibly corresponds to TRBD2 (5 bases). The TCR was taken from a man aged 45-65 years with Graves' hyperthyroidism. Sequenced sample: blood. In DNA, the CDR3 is TGTGCCACCAGTGGACCTGCGCGGACTAGCACAGATACGCAGTATTTT. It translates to CATSGPARTSTDTQYF.